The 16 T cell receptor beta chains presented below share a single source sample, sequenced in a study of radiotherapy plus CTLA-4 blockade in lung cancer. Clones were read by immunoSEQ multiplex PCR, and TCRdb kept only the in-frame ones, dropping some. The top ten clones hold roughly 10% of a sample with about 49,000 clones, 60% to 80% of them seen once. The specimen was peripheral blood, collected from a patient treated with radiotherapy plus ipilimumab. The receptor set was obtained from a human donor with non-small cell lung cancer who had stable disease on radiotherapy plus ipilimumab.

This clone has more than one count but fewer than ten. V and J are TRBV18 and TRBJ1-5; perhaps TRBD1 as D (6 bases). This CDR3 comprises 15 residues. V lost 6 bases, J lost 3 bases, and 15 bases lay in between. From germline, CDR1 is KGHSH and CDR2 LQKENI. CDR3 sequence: CASSSGQGLNQPQHF. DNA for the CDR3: TGTGCCAGCTCCTCAGGGCAGGGGCTCAATCAGCCCCAGCATTTT.

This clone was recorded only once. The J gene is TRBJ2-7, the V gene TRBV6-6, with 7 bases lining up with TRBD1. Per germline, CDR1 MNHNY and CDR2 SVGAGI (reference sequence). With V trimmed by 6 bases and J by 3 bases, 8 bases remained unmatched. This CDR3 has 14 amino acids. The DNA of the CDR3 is TGTGCCAGCAGATCAGGACAGGCGAACTACGAGCAGTACTTC. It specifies CASRSGQANYEQYF.

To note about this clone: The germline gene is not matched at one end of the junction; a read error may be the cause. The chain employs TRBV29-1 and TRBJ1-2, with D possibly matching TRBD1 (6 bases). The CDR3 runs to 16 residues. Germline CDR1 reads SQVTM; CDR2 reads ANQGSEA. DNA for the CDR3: TGCAGCGTTTTCCCACACTCAGGGGCGGGGGCCTATAGCTACACCTTC. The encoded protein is CSVFPHSGAGAYSYTF.

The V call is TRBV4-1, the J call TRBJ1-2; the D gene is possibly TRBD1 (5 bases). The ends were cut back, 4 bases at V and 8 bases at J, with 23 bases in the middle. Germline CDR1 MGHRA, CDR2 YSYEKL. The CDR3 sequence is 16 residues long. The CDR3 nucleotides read TGCGCCAGCAGCCCCGGATCTGGGGGGGGATGGCTCGGCTACACCTTC. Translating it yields CASSPGSGGGWLGYTF.

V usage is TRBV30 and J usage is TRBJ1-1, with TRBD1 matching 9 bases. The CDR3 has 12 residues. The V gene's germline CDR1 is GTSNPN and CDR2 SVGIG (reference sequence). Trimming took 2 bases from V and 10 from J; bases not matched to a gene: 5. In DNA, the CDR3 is TGTGCCTGGAGTCCGGGACAGGGAACAGCTTTCTTT. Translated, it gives CAWSPGQGTAFF. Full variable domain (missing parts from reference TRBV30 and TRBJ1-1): SQTIHQWPATLVQPVGSPLSLECTVEGTSNPNLYWYRQAAGRGLQLLFYSVGIGQISSEVPQNLSASRPQDRQFILSSKKLLLSDSGFYLCAWSPGQGTAFFGQGTRLTVV.

The CDR3: CASSLFRGRGRSGNTIYF. In DNA form, the CDR3 reads TGTGCCAGCAGCTTATTTAGGGGGCGCGGACGCTCTGGAAACACCATATATTTT. V usage is TRBV11-2 and J usage is TRBJ1-3; 7 bases fit TRBD1. V gave up 2 bases and J gave up 0 bases; unmatched junction bases: 10. CDR1 SGHAT and CDR2 FQNNGV come from the germline V gene. The length of the CDR3 is 18 residues.

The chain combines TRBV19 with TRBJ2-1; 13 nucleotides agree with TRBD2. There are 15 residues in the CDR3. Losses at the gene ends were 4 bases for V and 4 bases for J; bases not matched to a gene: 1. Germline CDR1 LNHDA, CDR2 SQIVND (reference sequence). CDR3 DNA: TGTGCCAGTAGTACGGGACTAGCGGGATACAATGAGCAGTTCTTC. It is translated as CASSTGLAGYNEQFF. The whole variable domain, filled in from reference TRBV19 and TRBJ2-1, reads DGGITQSPKYLFRKEGQNVTLSCEQNLNHDAMYWYRQDPGQGLRLIYYSQIVNDFQKGDIAEGYSVSREKKESFPLTVTSAQKNPTAFYLCASSTGLAGYNEQFFGPGTRLTVL.

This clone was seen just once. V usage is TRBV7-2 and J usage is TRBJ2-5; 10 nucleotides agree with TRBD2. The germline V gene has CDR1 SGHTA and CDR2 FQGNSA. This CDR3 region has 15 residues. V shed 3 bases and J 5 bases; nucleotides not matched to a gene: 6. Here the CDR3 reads CASSFPSGGGETQYF. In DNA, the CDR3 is TGTGCCAGCAGCTTTCCGAGCGGGGGGGGCGAGACCCAGTACTTC.

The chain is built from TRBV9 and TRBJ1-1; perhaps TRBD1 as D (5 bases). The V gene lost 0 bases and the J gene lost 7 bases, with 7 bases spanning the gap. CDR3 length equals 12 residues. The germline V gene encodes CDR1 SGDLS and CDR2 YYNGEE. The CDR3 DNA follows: TGTGCCAGCAGCGTAGCAGGGAGTGAAGCTTTCTTT. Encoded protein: CASSVAGSEAFF.

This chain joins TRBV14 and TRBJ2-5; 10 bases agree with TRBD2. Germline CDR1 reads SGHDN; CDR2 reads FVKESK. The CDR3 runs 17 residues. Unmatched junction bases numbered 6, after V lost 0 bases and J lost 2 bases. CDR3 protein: CASSQDWSGGEQETQYF. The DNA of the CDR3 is TGTGCCAGCAGCCAAGATTGGAGCGGGGGGGAACAAGAGACCCAGTACTTC.

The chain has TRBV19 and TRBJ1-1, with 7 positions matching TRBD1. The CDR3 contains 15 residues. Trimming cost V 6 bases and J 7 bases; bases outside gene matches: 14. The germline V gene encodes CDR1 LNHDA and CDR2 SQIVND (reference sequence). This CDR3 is CASRPGTAQTVEAFF. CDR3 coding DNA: TGTGCCAGTAGACCAGGGACAGCGCAAACCGTTGAAGCTTTCTTT.

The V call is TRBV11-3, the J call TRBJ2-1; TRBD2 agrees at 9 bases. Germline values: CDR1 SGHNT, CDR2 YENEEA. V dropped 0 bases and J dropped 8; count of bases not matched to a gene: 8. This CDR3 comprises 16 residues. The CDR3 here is CASSLDGRGGIDEQFF. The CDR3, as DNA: TGTGCCAGCAGCTTAGATGGGCGGGGGGGCATCGATGAGCAGTTCTTC.

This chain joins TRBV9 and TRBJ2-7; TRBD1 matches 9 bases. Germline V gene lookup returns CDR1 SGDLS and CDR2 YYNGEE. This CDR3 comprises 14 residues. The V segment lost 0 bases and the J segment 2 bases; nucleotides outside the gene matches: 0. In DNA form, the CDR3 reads TGTGCCAGCAGCGTAGGACAGGGGGCCTACGAGCAGTACTTC. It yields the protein CASSVGQGAYEQYF.

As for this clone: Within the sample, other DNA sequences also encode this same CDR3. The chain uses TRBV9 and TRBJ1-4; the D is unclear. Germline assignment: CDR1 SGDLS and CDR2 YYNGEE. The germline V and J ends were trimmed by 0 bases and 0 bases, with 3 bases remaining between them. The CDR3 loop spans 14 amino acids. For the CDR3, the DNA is TGTGCCAGCAGCGTAGGGCCAACTAATGAAAAACTGTTTTTT. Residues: CASSVGPTNEKLFF.

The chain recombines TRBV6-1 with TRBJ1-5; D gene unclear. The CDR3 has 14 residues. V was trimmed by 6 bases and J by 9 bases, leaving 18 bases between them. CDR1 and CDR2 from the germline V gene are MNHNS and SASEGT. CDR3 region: CASRGRGLRRPQHF. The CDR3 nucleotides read TGTGCCAGCAGAGGCCGGGGTTTGCGTCGGCCCCAGCATTTT.

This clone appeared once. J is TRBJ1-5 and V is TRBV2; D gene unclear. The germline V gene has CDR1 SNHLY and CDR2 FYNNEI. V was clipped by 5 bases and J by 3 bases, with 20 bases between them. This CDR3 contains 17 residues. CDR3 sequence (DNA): TGTGCCAGCAGTCCCCGAATGGGAGAAGGGATCAATCAGCCCCAGCATTTT. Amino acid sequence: CASSPRMGEGINQPQHF.